The next 20 T cell receptor beta chains were all read from a single sample in a study of Graves' ophthalmopathy and Graves' hyperthyroidism. Amplified TCR beta CDR3 regions were obtained using RNA transcripts as template. After a first-round RT-PCR with HTBI primers, a second-round multiplex PCR was run. TCRdb fed the multiplex PCR reads into MiXCR, producing one record per CDR3 protein. The table records roughly 600,000 distinct CDR3 sequences, approximately 35% of them present only once. The source material was peripheral blood or thyroid tissue (not recorded which). The origin of the receptors is an adult man with Graves' hyperthyroidism.

Ten or more counts support this clonotype. The genes are TRBV29-1 and TRBJ2-7, with D unresolved. The V end lost 7 bases, the J end lost 2 bases, and 15 bases lay between the germline ends. This CDR3 spans 13 amino acids. In germline, CDR1 is SQVTM, CDR2 ANQGSEA. CDR3 in amino acids: CSAWLGGTYEQYF. The CDR3, as DNA: TGCAGCGCCTGGCTGGGCGGAACCTACGAGCAGTACTTC.

This clonotype was found many times. It is likely a read error, because the conserved phenylalanine at the end of the CDR3 is missing. J is TRBJ1-1 and V is TRBV7-6, with D perhaps matching TRBD1 (6 bases). Germline V lookup: CDR1 SGHVS, CDR2 FNYEAQ. V was cut by 5 bases and J by 0 bases, with 16 bases left in between. There are 16 residues in the CDR3. The CDR3 nucleotides are TGTGCCAGCAGCCAAGGACAGCTCAACATGAACACTGAAGCTTTCCTT. Protein product: CASSQGQLNMNTEAFL.

Notes on this clonotype: Given the absence of the conserved phenylalanine or tryptophan at the CDR3 end, a read error is likely. The V and J genes are TRBV5-5 and TRBJ1-1, with a tentative D call TRBD1 (6 bases). The germline V gene has CDR1 SGHKS and CDR2 YYEKEE (reference sequence). The CDR3 spans 15 residues. V was cut by 2 bases and J by 0 bases, with 11 bases left in between. DNA of the CDR3: TGTGCCAGCAGCTTTCAGGGGACGGTGAACACTGAAGCTTTCCTT. Its protein is CASSFQGTVNTEAFL.

This clonotype was observed many times. This sequence joins TRBV5-6 and TRBJ2-7; no reliable D call. Looked up from germline, CDR1 is SGHDT and CDR2 is YYEEEE. This CDR3 spans 14 amino acids. Trimming took off 0 bases at V and 1 base at J, with 8 bases between the two ends. The CDR3 loop reads CASSLAVKSYEQYF. The CDR3 bases are TGTGCCAGCAGCTTGGCCGTCAAATCCTACGAGCAGTACTTC.

The genes are TRBV10-3 and TRBJ2-7; TRBD2 aligns across 7 bases. Germline CDR1 and CDR2: ENHRY and SYGVKD. CDR3 length: 15 residues. After removal of 2 bases from V and 6 bases from J, the junction contained 10 bases not matched to a gene. CDR3 DNA: TGTGCCATCAGTGAGCTGCGGGAGCCTTACTGCGAGCAGTACTTC. It yields the protein CAISELREPYCEQYF.

There are many counts of this clonotype. The chain is built from TRBV12-3 or TRBV12-4 and TRBJ2-7; either TRBD1 or TRBD2 may supply D (5 bases each). V was pared by 5 bases and J by 3 bases, with 17 bases between. The CDR3 is made up of 15 amino acids. Here the CDR3 reads CASSPPPGTDYEQYF. The CDR3 DNA reads TGTGCCAGCAGTCCACCTCCCGGGACGGACTACGAGCAGTACTTC.

This clonotype was seen repeatedly, ten times or more. V is TRBV2 and J is TRBJ1-1; tentatively, D is TRBD1 (5 bases). In germline, CDR1 is SNHLY, CDR2 FYNNEI. V was clipped by 5 bases and J by 5 bases, with 15 bases between them. This CDR3 comprises 14 residues. CDR3 nucleotide sequence: TGTGCCAGCAGTCGACAGTTGAGGACGACTGAAGCTTTCTTT. It specifies CASSRQLRTTEAFF. The entire variable domain, with the rest obtained from reference TRBV2 and TRBJ1-1, is as follows: EPEVTQTPSHQVTQMGQEVILRCVPISNHLYFYWYRQILGQKVEFLVSFYNNEISEKSEIFDDQFSVERPDGSNFTLKIRSTKLEDSAMYFCASSRQLRTTEAFFGQGTRLTVV.

As regards this clonotype: Possible read error: a much larger clone is one base away. This sequence joins TRBV20-1 and TRBJ1-5; D is possibly TRBD1 (5 bases). Trimming removed 0 bases at V and 0 bases at J, with 18 bases between. Germline values: CDR1 DFQATT, CDR2 SNEGSKA (reference sequence). The CDR3 is made up of 18 amino acids. The CDR3 protein is CSARDDAGWGYSNQPQHF. CDR3 bases: TGCAGTGCTAGAGATGACGCAGGGTGGGGGTATAGCAATCAGCCCCAGCATTTT.

This clonotype was picked up a small number of times. J is TRBJ1-4 and V is TRBV7-9; 8 bases are a match to TRBD1. Trimming cost V 2 bases and J 4 bases; bases outside gene matches: 6. The CDR3 loop spans 16 amino acids. CDR1 is SEHNR, CDR2 FQNEAQ, per germline (reference sequence). DNA of the CDR3: TGTGCCAGCAGCTTAACGGGGGACAGGATTAATGAAAAACTGTTTTTT. Its protein product is CASSLTGDRINEKLFF.

V gene TRBV5-6 combines with J gene TRBJ1-1, with 9 bases that match TRBD1. This CDR3 contains 15 residues. J lost 10 bases, V lost 0 bases, and 10 bases had no gene match. Germline V gene data show CDR1 as SGHDT and CDR2 as YYEEEE. The CDR3 sequence is CASSLGGGTGLGAFF. The CDR3 DNA reads TGTGCCAGCAGCTTGGGTGGGGGGACAGGGCTTGGAGCTTTCTTT.

This clonotype was seen more than once but under ten times. This chain uses TRBV7-2 with TRBJ1-5; tentatively, D is TRBD1 (5 bases). The CDR3 has 14 residues. Per germline, CDR1 SGHTA and CDR2 FQGNSA. V was trimmed by 5 bases and J by 6 bases, leaving 14 bases between them. In nucleotides, the CDR3 is TGTGCCAGCAGCGATTCCCCGGGACCTCAGCCCCAGCATTTT. This gives the protein CASSDSPGPQPQHF. The complete variable domain, with remaining parts taken from reference TRBV7-2 and TRBJ1-5, reads GAGVSQSPSNKVTEKGKDVELRCDPISGHTALYWYRQSLGQGLEFLIYFQGNSAPDKSGLPSDRFSAERTGGSVSTLTIQRTQQEDSAVYLCASSDSPGPQPQHFGDGTRLSIL.

There are a few counts of this clonotype. This rearrangement joins TRBV6-5 to TRBJ2-5; D is uncertain. V gave up 9 bases and J gave up 5 bases, with 10 bases separating them. Looked up from germline, CDR1 is MNHEY and CDR2 is SVGAGI. This CDR3 has 11 amino acids. The CDR3 region is CASRSRETQYF. Written as DNA, the CDR3 is TGTGCCAGTAGATCGCGGGAGACCCAGTACTTC.

This clonotype was seen only a few times. This chain uses TRBV5-8 with TRBJ1-1; no firm D call. The V and J ends lost 4 bases and 0 bases respectively, with 10 bases between them. Germline CDR1 reads SGHTS; CDR2 reads YDEGEE. The CDR3 loop spans 14 amino acids. CDR3 sequence (DNA): TGTGCCAGCAGCAAGGGATTGATGAACACTGAAGCTTTCTTT. Translation: CASSKGLMNTEAFF.

This clonotype was recorded a few times. This chain joins TRBV7-9 and TRBJ2-7; 9 bases are shared with TRBD1. V lost 3 bases to trimming and J lost 5 bases; unmatched junction nucleotides: 5. The CDR3 length is 14 residues. Germline assignment: CDR1 SEHNR and CDR2 FQNEAQ (reference sequence). The CDR3 here is CASSFRDRANEQYF. Written as DNA, the CDR3 is TGTGCCAGCAGCTTCCGGGACAGGGCTAACGAGCAGTACTTC.

The chain links TRBV29-1 to TRBJ2-5; weak D call: TRBD2 (6 bases). The CDR3 sequence is 13 residues long. Germline V gene lookup returns CDR1 SQVTM and CDR2 ANQGSEA. Trimming took off 3 bases at V and 2 bases at J, with 10 bases between the two ends. Written as DNA, the CDR3 is TGCAGCGTTGACGGGGGTCCACAAGAGACCCAGTACTTC. This sequence encodes CSVDGGPQETQYF.

The CDR3 sequence: CASSQTSGSADTQYF. CDR3 coding DNA: TGTGCCAGCAGCCAGACTAGCGGGAGTGCAGATACGCAGTATTTT. V is TRBV7-9 and J is TRBJ2-3, with 12 bases lining up with TRBD2. Germline values: CDR1 SEHNR, CDR2 FQNEAQ (reference sequence). The junction had 4 bases not matched to a gene; V was cut back by 5 bases and J by 4 bases. CDR3 length: 15 residues. The whole variable domain, remainder taken from reference TRBV7-9 and TRBJ2-3, is DTGVSQNPRHKITKRGQNVTFRCDPISEHNRLYWYRQTLGQGPEFLTYFQNEAQLEKSRLLSDRFSAERPKGSFSTLEIQRTEQGDSAMYLCASSQTSGSADTQYFGPGTRLTVL.

There are many counts of this clonotype. CDR3 coding DNA: TGTGCCAGCAGTTTCGGGCAGCCCTATGGCTACACCTTC. This translates into CASSFGQPYGYTF. V usage is TRBV12-3 or TRBV12-4 and J usage is TRBJ1-2, with D unresolved. V was clipped by 3 bases and J by 4 bases, with 9 bases between them. CDR3 length: 13 amino acids.

This clonotype has a count of ten or more. V is TRBV10-3 and J is TRBJ2-6; D call uncertain. The CDR3 spans 14 residues. The germline CDR1 and CDR2 sequences are ENHRY and SYGVKD. The V end was cut by 7 bases, the J end by 0 bases, with 7 bases between. CDR3 protein: CAIKDDSGANVLTF. For the CDR3, the DNA is TGTGCCATCAAGGACGACTCTGGGGCCAACGTCCTGACTTTC.

This clonotype was counted many times. The rearrangement joins TRBV5-1 to TRBJ1-1; perhaps TRBD1 as D (6 bases). In germline, CDR1 is SGHRS, CDR2 YFSETQ. V was pared by 2 bases and J by 3 bases, with 11 bases between. The CDR3 extends over 14 amino acids. CDR3 protein: CASSFRGRDTEAFF. The DNA for the CDR3 is TGCGCCAGCAGCTTCAGGGGCCGGGACACTGAAGCTTTCTTT. The variable domain in full, with the rest retrieved from reference TRBV5-1 and TRBJ1-1, is KAGVTQTPRYLIKTRGQQVTLSCSPISGHRSVSWYQQTPGQGLQFLFEYFSETQRNKGNFPGRFSGRQFSNSRSEMNVSTLELGDSALYLCASSFRGRDTEAFFGQGTRLTVV.

As to this clonotype: It may be a read error: a sequence one base away is much more abundant. This chain uses TRBV12-3 or TRBV12-4 with TRBJ1-1; D call uncertain. CDR3 size: 13 residues. As DNA, the CDR3 is TGTGCCGGCAGCCCCGCGGAGGGCACTGAAGCTTTCTTT. Its translation: CAGSPAEGTEAFF.